One sample yielded the 23 T cell receptor beta chains listed below, sequenced in a study of tumor-infiltrating lymphocytes in localized non-small cell lung cancer. The table came from immunoSEQ multiplex PCR; TCRdb's copy has only in-frame clones and leaves some out. Among roughly 13,000 clones, 70% to 75% were seen once, and the ten largest hold roughly an eighth. Sequenced: uninvolved lung tissue not adjacent to the tumor. These receptors originate from a human donor with non-small cell lung cancer.

V gene TRBV7-3 combines with J gene TRBJ2-5, with 9 bases identical to TRBD2. The CDR3 totals 15 residues. Germline CDR1 is SGHTA and CDR2 is FQGTGA. J lost 2 bases, V lost 2 bases, and 3 bases had no gene match. The CDR3 is CASSLGGRGQETQYF. DNA for the CDR3: TGTGCCAGCAGCTTAGGCGGGAGGGGACAAGAGACCCAGTACTTC. Drawing the rest from reference TRBV7-3 and TRBJ2-5, the complete variable domain is GAGVSQTPSNKVTEKGKYVELRCDPISGHTALYWYRQSLGQGPEFLIYFQGTGAADDSGLPNDRFFAVRPEGSVSTLKIQRTERGDSAVYLCASSLGGRGQETQYFGPGTRLLVL.

The CDR3 protein is CASRYGGTDRNGYTF. The DNA for the CDR3 is TGTGCCAGCAGATATGGAGGGACAGACAGAAATGGCTACACCTTC. V is TRBV2 and J is TRBJ1-2; the match to TRBD1 covers 7 bases. CDR1 is SNHLY and CDR2 is FYNNEI in the germline V gene. The CDR3 sequence is 15 residues long. V dropped 6 bases and J dropped 6; count of bases not matched to a gene: 13.

Relative to its sample, this clone is large. This chain links TRBV27 with TRBJ2-7, with D perhaps matching TRBD2 (6 bases). V lost 6 bases and J 3 bases, leaving 24 bases between the germline ends. Germline V gives CDR1 MNHEY, CDR2 SMNVEV (reference sequence). The CDR3 length is 17 residues. Written as DNA, the CDR3 is TGTGCCAGCAGCTCAAAGACCCTTGCTGGCGGGGACTACGAGCAGTACTTC. Residues: CASSSKTLAGGDYEQYF.

The chain employs TRBV6-1 and TRBJ2-3, with a weak D call TRBD1 (6 bases). Germline CDR1 MNHNS, CDR2 SASEGT. The CDR3 consists of 13 residues. Trimming left V 10 bases short and J 1 base short, with 12 bases between. CDR3 region: CATGVSGTDTQYF. The CDR3 DNA follows: TGTGCCACAGGGGTAAGTGGCACAGATACGCAGTATTTT.

This clone appeared a single time. CDR3 DNA: TGTGCCAGCAGGGGATATGAGACCCAGTACTTC. It specifies CASRGYETQYF. This chain links TRBV6-1 with TRBJ2-5; no clear D gene. The germline CDR1 and CDR2 sequences are MNHNS and SASEGT. This CDR3 has 11 amino acids. V lost 6 bases and J lost 5, with 7 bases in between.

The DNA of the CDR3 is TGTGCCAGCAGTTACAGGAACGACTACAATGAGCAGTTCTTC. Amino acid sequence: CASSYRNDYNEQFF. The gene calls are TRBV6-5 and TRBJ2-1; D is unclear. The germline V gene encodes CDR1 MNHEY and CDR2 SVGAGI. V was trimmed by 2 bases and J by 3 bases, leaving 8 bases between them. This CDR3 has 14 amino acids.

As to this clone: Other DNA sequences in this sample translate to the same CDR3. CDR3 sequence: CASSPGQGPGNTIYF. The CDR3, as DNA: TGTGCCAGCAGCCCGGGACAGGGGCCTGGAAACACCATATATTTT. The rearrangement links TRBV11-3 to TRBJ1-3, with 10 bases identical to TRBD1. Germline-derived CDR1 and CDR2 are SGHNT and YENEEA. The trim removed 5 bases at V and 2 bases at J, leaving 3 bases unmatched. The CDR3 has 15 amino acids.

This clone was detected a few times. The chain combines TRBV5-1 with TRBJ2-2; perhaps D is TRBD1 or TRBD2 (6 bases each). The CDR3 has 17 residues. CDR1 and CDR2 from the germline V gene are SGHRS and YFSETQ. Deletions cut 0 bases from V and 5 bases from J, with 17 bases between. The CDR3 spells CASSLEGLQGRTGELFF. The CDR3 DNA follows: TGCGCCAGCAGCTTGGAAGGGTTGCAGGGGAGGACCGGGGAGCTGTTTTTT.

This clone came up a few times. The chain uses TRBV4-1 and TRBJ1-2, with 9 bases matching TRBD1. Germline CDR1 reads MGHRA; CDR2 reads YSYEKL. The V segment lost 6 bases and the J segment 4 bases; nucleotides outside the gene matches: 6. CDR3 length: 14 amino acids. CDR3 amino acids: CASSRGTGPYGYTF. The CDR3, as DNA: TGCGCCAGCAGTCGCGGGACAGGGCCCTATGGCTACACCTTC.

J is TRBJ1-1 and V is TRBV30; tentatively, D is TRBD1 (5 bases). V shed 2 bases and J shed 4 bases, with 17 bases lying between them. CDR1 is GTSNPN and CDR2 is SVGIG in the germline V gene (reference sequence). CDR3 length: 15 residues. CDR3 coding DNA: TGTGCCTGGAGTTTGATCCTAGGGGATACCACTGAAGCTTTCTTT. Translated: CAWSLILGDTTEAFF.

Here the CDR3 DNA reads TGTGCCAGCAGCGAACAGGAAGGGCCAGATGAGCAGTTCTTC. Its translation: CASSEQEGPDEQFF. The rearrangement links TRBV27 to TRBJ2-1, with D possibly TRBD1 on 5 matching bases. Trimming removed 6 bases from V and 8 bases from J, with 17 bases in between. In germline, CDR1 is MNHEY, CDR2 SMNVEV (reference sequence). CDR3 length: 14 residues.

This clone was counted between two and nine times. V is TRBV30 and J is TRBJ1-5, with TRBD1 matching 7 bases. In germline, CDR1 is GTSNPN, CDR2 SVGIG (reference sequence). Trimming at V came to 1 base and at J to 1 base, leaving 7 bases not matched to a gene. The CDR3 runs to 16 residues. CDR3 amino acids: CAWSAETGRSNQPQHF. The CDR3 coding sequence is TGTGCCTGGAGTGCGGAGACAGGGAGAAGCAATCAGCCCCAGCATTTT.

The V and J genes are TRBV9 and TRBJ2-1; TRBD2 might be the D (7 bases). Germline CDR1 SGDLS, CDR2 YYNGEE. Trimming removed 3 bases at V and 0 bases at J, with 10 bases between. The CDR3 length is 15 residues. CDR3 nucleotide sequence: TGTGCCAGCAGCGAGGGGGGGAGCTCCTACAATGAGCAGTTCTTC. Translating it yields CASSEGGSSYNEQFF.

The chain uses TRBV5-6 and TRBJ2-7, with D possibly TRBD1 on 5 matching bases. The V gene lost 3 bases and the J gene lost 4 bases, with 8 bases spanning the gap. The CDR3 extends over 12 amino acids. Germline lookup yields CDR1 SGHDT and CDR2 YYEEEE. The DNA of the CDR3 is TGTGCCAGCAGCTCCGACAGTTACGAGCAGTACTTC. It encodes CASSSDSYEQYF.

V and J are TRBV29-1 and TRBJ1-2; D is perhaps TRBD1 (5 bases). V was trimmed by 1 base and J by 3 bases, leaving 12 bases between them. Germline V lookup: CDR1 SQVTM, CDR2 ANQGSEA. CDR3 length equals 14 residues. CDR3 sequence: CSVEGPDSYYGYTF. The CDR3 coding sequence is TGCAGCGTTGAAGGTCCTGACAGTTACTATGGCTACACCTTC.

The chain joins TRBV9 to TRBJ2-5; 14 nucleotides align to TRBD2. The CDR3 has 17 amino acids. From germline, CDR1 is SGDLS and CDR2 YYNGEE. With V trimmed by 4 bases and J by 4 bases, 9 bases remained unmatched. The CDR3 region has the DNA TGTGCCAGCAGCCTAGGGACTAGCGGGGGTTCGGTAGAGACCCAGTACTTC. Encoded protein: CASSLGTSGGSVETQYF.

The chain employs TRBV11-1 and TRBJ2-1, with 10 bases matching TRBD1. The CDR3 sequence is 15 residues long. Germline assignment: CDR1 SGHAT and CDR2 FQDESV (reference sequence). The V and J ends lost 3 bases and 5 bases, in that order; junction bases with no gene match: 4. This CDR3 reads CASSFDRGRNNEQFF. The CDR3 DNA sequence: TGTGCCAGCAGCTTTGACAGGGGGCGCAACAATGAGCAGTTCTTC. Based on the CDR3 plus reference TRBV11-1 and TRBJ2-1, the full variable domain is EAEVAQSPRYKITEKSQAVAFWCDPISGHATLYWYRQILGQGPELLVQFQDESVVDDSQLPKDRFSAERLKGVDSTLKIQPAELGDSAMYLCASSFDRGRNNEQFFGPGTRLTVL.

Here the CDR3 DNA reads TGTGCCAGCAGCCCACAAATGGAGCTCTTTAACTATGGCTACACCTTC. Translating it yields CASSPQMELFNYGYTF. V is TRBV14 and J is TRBJ1-2; D is uncertain. V was shortened by 4 bases and J by 1 base, with 16 bases between the two germline ends. Per germline, CDR1 SGHDN and CDR2 FVKESK. The CDR3 loop spans 16 amino acids.

This rearrangement joins TRBV4-1 to TRBJ1-6, with 8 bases that match TRBD1. The V gene's germline CDR1 is MGHRA and CDR2 YSYEKL. The CDR3 length is 17 residues. The junction had 7 bases not matched to a gene; V was cut back by 6 bases and J by 0 bases. The CDR3 region is CASRPGQALSYNSPLHF. CDR3 DNA: TGCGCCAGCAGACCGGGACAGGCACTCTCCTATAATTCACCCCTCCACTTT.

This clone was seen a single time. V is TRBV6-5 and J is TRBJ1-2, with a tentative D call TRBD1 (6 bases). Germline-derived CDR1 and CDR2 are MNHEY and SVGAGI. V dropped 6 bases and J dropped 6 bases, with 20 bases sitting between them. CDR3 length equals 15 residues. The CDR3 sequence: CASRPPGGVYNGYTF. The CDR3 nucleotides read TGTGCCAGCAGACCTCCGGGGGGCGTTTACAATGGCTACACCTTC.

The sample holds a few counts of this clone. Compared with germline, one end of the junction differs, possibly owing to a read error. The chain links TRBV11-3 to TRBJ1-1, with 10 bases lining up with TRBD1. Germline V gene data show CDR1 as SGHNT and CDR2 as YENEEA. CDR3 length: 13 residues. The CDR3 loop reads CASTLRTGGEAFF. The CDR3 region has the DNA TGTGCCAGCACCTTACGGACAGGGGGTGAAGCTTTCTTT.

This clone was counted only a few times. The V gene is TRBV7-2, the J gene TRBJ1-1, with TRBD1 matching over 8 bases. The CDR3 spans 14 residues. J was trimmed by 10 bases and V by 1 base; bases with no gene match: 8. The germline CDR1 and CDR2 sequences are SGHTA and FQGNSA. The CDR3 here is CASSLELTGVGAFF. In DNA, the CDR3 is TGTGCCAGCAGCTTAGAATTGACAGGGGTCGGAGCTTTCTTT.

The chain joins TRBV5-4 to TRBJ2-7, with D perhaps TRBD1 or TRBD2 (5 bases each). The germline CDR1 and CDR2 sequences are SGHNT and YYREEE (reference sequence). V shed 7 bases and J shed 4 bases, with 12 bases lying between them. This CDR3 has 12 amino acids. Here the CDR3 reads CASGQGPYEQYF. The CDR3, as DNA: TGTGCCAGCGGTCAGGGACCTTACGAGCAGTACTTC.